The entry below describes one T cell receptor beta chain. Some clones are missing from TCRdb's copy, which holds only in-frame ones; the method was immunoSEQ multiplex PCR. The sample consists of some 170,000 clones, roughly nine tenths of them appearing once. This sample was taken from a study of blood T cell repertoires in COVID-19. Cohort assignment relied on participant-reported clinical history. Trimming took off 2 bases at V and 6 bases at J, with 14 bases between the two ends. The CDR3 extends over 14 amino acids. The germline V gene encodes CDR1 MNHEY and CDR2 SMNVEV (reference sequence). The rearrangement links TRBV27 to TRBJ2-7, with D possibly matching TRBD1 (6 bases). The sequence was collected from a human donor with acute COVID-19. The donor label of this sample is uncertain. Material: PBMCs or T cells enriched from blood (not recorded which). The CDR3 sequence: CASSLLQQGAEQYF. CDR3 sequence (DNA): TGTGCCAGCAGTTTACTCCAACAGGGTGCCGAGCAGTACTTC.